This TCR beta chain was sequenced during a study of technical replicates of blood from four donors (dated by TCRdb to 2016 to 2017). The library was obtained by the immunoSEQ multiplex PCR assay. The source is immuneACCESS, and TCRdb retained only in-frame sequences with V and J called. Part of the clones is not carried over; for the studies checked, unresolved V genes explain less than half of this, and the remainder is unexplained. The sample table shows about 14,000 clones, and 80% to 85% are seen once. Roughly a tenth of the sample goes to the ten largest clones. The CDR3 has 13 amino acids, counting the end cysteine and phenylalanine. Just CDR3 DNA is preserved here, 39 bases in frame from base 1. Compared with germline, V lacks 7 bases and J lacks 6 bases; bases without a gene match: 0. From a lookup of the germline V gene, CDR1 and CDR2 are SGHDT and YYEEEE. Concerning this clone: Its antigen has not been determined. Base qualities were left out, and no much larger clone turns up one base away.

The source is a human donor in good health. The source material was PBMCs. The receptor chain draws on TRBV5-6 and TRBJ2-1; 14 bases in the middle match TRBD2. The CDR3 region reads CASGTSGGNEQFF. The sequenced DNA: TGTGCCAGCGGGACTAGCGGGGGCAATGAGCAGTTCTTC.